Shown below are 15 T cell receptor beta chains from a single sample sequenced in a study of T cell responses to AZD1222 COVID-19 vaccine. The method was immunoSEQ multiplex PCR; TCRdb's version includes in-frame clones alone and lacks a portion of them. This sample carries approximately 110,000 clones, over 75% of them seen once, and the ten largest clones take approximately 9.2%. The starting material was peripheral blood, obtained on day 0 of AZD1222 vaccination. The receptors come from an adult in good health.

The rearrangement links TRBV12-3 or TRBV12-4 to TRBJ2-7; TRBD1 might be the D (5 bases). This CDR3 is built from 13 residues. V lost 5 bases, J lost 7 bases, and 15 bases lay in between. This CDR3 is CASSPQLRQEQYF. CDR3 in DNA: TGTGCCAGCAGTCCACAATTAAGACAGGAGCAGTACTTC.

The gene calls are TRBV12-3 or TRBV12-4 and TRBJ1-2; no clear D. The CDR3 loop spans 12 amino acids. Trimming shortened V by 4 bases and J by 5 bases, and 8 bases separated the two germline ends. CDR3: CASSSTRYGYTF. CDR3 DNA: TGTGCCAGCAGTTCGACGAGATATGGCTACACCTTC.

The V call is TRBV9, the J call TRBJ1-1; D uncertain. Germline CDR1 and CDR2: SGDLS and YYNGEE. This CDR3 region has 13 residues. The germline V and J ends were trimmed by 2 bases and 1 base, with 6 bases remaining between them. CDR3: CASSVTRNTEAFF. The CDR3 nucleotides are TGTGCCAGCAGCGTCACTCGGAACACTGAAGCTTTCTTT. Using reference TRBV9 and TRBJ1-1 for the parts outside the CDR3, the full variable domain is DSGVTQTPKHLITATGQRVTLRCSPRSGDLSVYWYQQSLDQGLQFLIQYYNGEERAKGNILERFSAQQFPDLHSELNLSSLELGDSALYFCASSVTRNTEAFFGQGTRLTVV.

This chain links TRBV24-1 with TRBJ1-5, with a weak D call TRBD1 (5 bases). CDR3 length: 14 residues. With 2 bases removed from V and 1 base from J, the gap between germline ends came to 5 bases. The V gene's germline CDR1 is KGHDR and CDR2 SFDVKD. In nucleotides, the CDR3 is TGTGCCACCAGTGATTGGGACAGCAATCAGCCCCAGCATTTT. Protein: CATSDWDSNQPQHF.

The J gene is TRBJ2-3, the V gene TRBV9, with TRBD2 matching 10 bases. Trimming at V came to 3 bases and at J to 4 bases, leaving 11 bases not matched to a gene. The germline CDR1 and CDR2 sequences are SGDLS and YYNGEE. The CDR3 loop spans 17 amino acids. CDR3 coding DNA: TGTGCCAGCAGCGGAGGGGCCCTAGCGGGAGCAGCAGATACGCAGTATTTT. Encoded protein: CASSGGALAGAADTQYF.

The rearrangement joins TRBV5-5 to TRBJ1-3, with 7 nucleotides matching TRBD1. V was clipped by 4 bases and J by 5 bases; unmatched bases: 15. Germline V gene sequence: CDR1 SGHKS, CDR2 YYEKEE (reference sequence). The CDR3 consists of 17 residues. CDR3 coding DNA: TGTGCCAGCAGCCCAGGACTGAGGGGGCGCGACAGAAACACCATATATTTT. Translation gives CASSPGLRGRDRNTIYF.

The CDR3 nucleotides read TGTGCCAGCAGTTTGGGTTCTGAATACGAGCAGTACTTC. Translated, it gives CASSLGSEYEQYF. This chain joins TRBV6-5 and TRBJ2-7; D remains unclear. V lost 4 bases and J 4 bases, leaving 11 bases between the germline ends. The CDR3 extends over 13 amino acids. CDR1 and CDR2 (germline): MNHEY, SVGAGI.

The CDR3 region has the DNA TGCGCCAGCAGCCCGCCTTTGGATCCGGGAGGAAACGAGCAGTACTTC. It specifies CASSPPLDPGGNEQYF. The chain is built from TRBV5-1 and TRBJ2-7; TRBD2 agrees at 7 bases. Unmatched junction bases numbered 15, after V lost 4 bases and J lost 5 bases. Germline CDR1 and CDR2: SGHRS and YFSETQ. This CDR3 comprises 16 residues.

This clone was seen a handful of times. The chain couples TRBV6-6 to TRBJ1-5, with TRBD1 as a possible D gene (5 bases). The CDR3 is made up of 14 amino acids. The ends were cut back, 2 bases at V and 10 bases at J, with 15 bases in the middle. Germline CDR1 is MNHNY and CDR2 is SVGAGI (reference sequence). The CDR3 nucleotides are TGTGCCAGCAGTTACACCTCTGGCAGGGACCCCCAGCATTTT. This gives the protein CASSYTSGRDPQHF.

V is TRBV19 and J is TRBJ1-5, with D maybe TRBD1 (5 bases). The CDR3 is 17 amino acids. The germline CDR1 and CDR2 sequences are LNHDA and SQIVND (reference sequence). The V and J ends lost 5 bases and 0 bases respectively, with 17 bases between them. CDR3: CASSGTIKGDSNQPQHF. CDR3 nucleotides: TGTGCCAGTAGTGGGACCATCAAGGGAGATAGCAATCAGCCCCAGCATTTT.

The chain combines TRBV7-9 with TRBJ2-1; 11 bases align to TRBD2. The germline V gene has CDR1 SEHNR and CDR2 FQNEAQ (reference sequence). The CDR3 is 18 amino acids. Trimming cost V 3 bases and J 2 bases; bases outside gene matches: 9. CDR3 in amino acids: CASSFSILAGVTYNEQFF. The CDR3 region has the DNA TGTGCCAGCAGCTTCTCCATACTAGCGGGGGTTACCTACAATGAGCAGTTCTTC.

V gene TRBV28 combines with J gene TRBJ2-7; D may be TRBD2 (6 bases). Deletions cut 3 bases from V and 3 bases from J, with 6 bases between. The CDR3 covers 12 residues. CDR1 and CDR2 from the germline V gene are MDHEN and SYDVKM. The CDR3 loop is CASSLEGYEQYF. CDR3 nucleotide sequence: TGTGCCAGCAGTTTGGAGGGCTACGAGCAGTACTTC.

This chain links TRBV11-3 with TRBJ2-1; 13 positions match TRBD2. This CDR3 spans 18 amino acids. Germline assignment: CDR1 SGHNT and CDR2 YENEEA. V trimming: 0 bases; J trimming: 3 bases; junction bases outside the gene matches: 5. The CDR3, as DNA: TGTGCCAGCAGCTTAGACCGGACTAGCGGGAGCTTCTACAATGAGCAGTTCTTC. As protein: CASSLDRTSGSFYNEQFF.

Only one count was recorded for this clone. The rearrangement links TRBV19 to TRBJ1-1, with 8 bases lining up with TRBD1. The germline gives CDR1 LNHDA, CDR2 SQIVND (reference sequence). The CDR3 is made up of 13 amino acids. The J segment lost 3 bases and the V segment lost 7 bases, leaving 4 bases of the junction unmatched. CDR3 DNA sequence: TGTGCCAGTAAAGTGACAGGGGACACTGAAGCTTTCTTT. Protein product: CASKVTGDTEAFF.

The chain has TRBV30 and TRBJ2-7, with unresolved D. Germline CDR1 is GTSNPN and CDR2 is SVGIG (reference sequence). The CDR3 contains 12 residues. Trimming removed 0 bases at V and 6 bases at J, with 9 bases between. The CDR3 protein is CAWSVKGFEQYF. DNA for the CDR3: TGTGCCTGGAGTGTCAAAGGGTTCGAGCAGTACTTC.